Listed below are T cell receptor beta chains from one sample, sequenced in a study of spatial heterogeneity in lung cancer. MiXCR was run by TCRdb on the 5' RACE reads, yielding one entry per CDR3 protein. The table lists tens of thousands of distinct CDR3 sequences, approximately 7% of them singletons. The source material was PBMCs, sampled at surgery. Source of these receptors: a female donor with early-stage non-small cell lung cancer. Both conserved end residues are trimmed from each CDR3. Each record gives: V gene, clone size, CDR3 protein. Expanded clones get a size class; other rows say once, few or many, or leave the size out.

v_gene: TRBV7-6
abundance: many
CDR3aa: ASSPRTSGSPGTQY

v_gene: TRBV29-1
abundance: many
CDR3aa: SAARGLAVEETQY

v_gene: TRBV5-1
abundance: few
CDR3aa: ASSWGGGLNTEAF

v_gene: TRBV19
abundance: NA
CDR3aa: ASGNLGPLEDYGYT

v_gene: TRBV29-1
abundance: many
CDR3aa: SVARVSGNTIY

v_gene: TRBV6-5
abundance: few
CDR3aa: ASSYEGTSGGYQETQY

v_gene: TRBV5-5
abundance: many
CDR3aa: ASSFFPERNTEAF

v_gene: TRBV2
abundance: many
CDR3aa: ASSGQIAGGRSEQF

v_gene: TRBV2
abundance: many
CDR3aa: ASRIDLNNEQF

v_gene: TRBV19
abundance: many
CDR3aa: ASAAGRGDQPQH

v_gene: TRBV7-9
abundance: medium-sized
CDR3aa: ASSPGLAGARTDTQY

v_gene: TRBV28
abundance: NA
CDR3aa: ASRGPEAF

v_gene: TRBV5-1
abundance: NA
CDR3aa: ASRGPLKTDGFSYNEQF

v_gene: TRBV30
abundance: NA
CDR3aa: AWSLDRASSYNSPLH

v_gene: TRBV28
abundance: many
CDR3aa: ASMLGGAYNEQF

v_gene: TRBV2
abundance: NA
CDR3aa: ASSVGYSDTQY

v_gene: TRBV20-1
abundance: many
CDR3aa: SASYRAGYT

v_gene: TRBV28
abundance: few
CDR3aa: ASSPWTSGSTDTQY

v_gene: TRBV7-8
abundance: many
CDR3aa: ASSLGRPDSYNEQF

v_gene: TRBV2
abundance: NA
CDR3aa: ASSEVGGVTEAF

v_gene: TRBV10-3
abundance: many
CDR3aa: AISGGQGVTSGNTIY

v_gene: TRBV28
abundance: many
CDR3aa: ASGTGTVNYGYT

v_gene: TRBV18
abundance: NA
CDR3aa: ASSSGQGEAKNIQY

v_gene: TRBV5-1
abundance: NA
CDR3aa: ASSLADTDTQY

v_gene: TRBV7-3
abundance: many
CDR3aa: ASSLYPGRETGELF

v_gene: TRBV2
abundance: few
CDR3aa: ASSEQDSNLGYT

v_gene: TRBV28
abundance: few
CDR3aa: ASSFGGQDTQY

v_gene: TRBV19
abundance: many
CDR3aa: ASSRTEWDRGGNNEQF

v_gene: TRBV21-1
abundance: few
CDR3aa: ASSLRGTGHTGELF

v_gene: TRBV7-6
abundance: many
CDR3aa: ASSSGGDTQY

v_gene: TRBV4-2
abundance: few
CDR3aa: ASSQEQSLWGTGHQY

v_gene: TRBV7-9
abundance: few
CDR3aa: ASSVDYEQY

v_gene: TRBV28
abundance: few
CDR3aa: VTSRGQETQY

v_gene: TRBV5-1
abundance: few
CDR3aa: ASSTALDRYYEQY

v_gene: TRBV7-8
abundance: NA
CDR3aa: ASSLDYITDTQY

v_gene: TRBV12-3/TRBV12-4
abundance: many
CDR3aa: ASSLLGGITDTQY

v_gene: TRBV4-1
abundance: few
CDR3aa: ASSQGTPGVFANEKLF

v_gene: TRBV3-1
abundance: many
CDR3aa: ASSQGLGDTQY

v_gene: TRBV27
abundance: many
CDR3aa: ASSQGQFPHQPQH

v_gene: TRBV20-1
abundance: NA
CDR3aa: SARGRRVISGNTIY

v_gene: TRBV7-2
abundance: many
CDR3aa: ASSLGLRHEQF

v_gene: TRBV12-3/TRBV12-4
abundance: NA
CDR3aa: ASSQRSGTEAF

v_gene: TRBV29-1
abundance: many
CDR3aa: SVQGGRTALPYEQY

v_gene: TRBV4-2
abundance: few
CDR3aa: ASSQEQGRLSGYT

v_gene: TRBV20-1
abundance: many
CDR3aa: SATGLAASTDTQY

v_gene: TRBV6-5
abundance: NA
CDR3aa: ASSYSRSSGANVLT

v_gene: TRBV6-1
abundance: few
CDR3aa: ASRATLEGEQPQH

v_gene: TRBV10-1
abundance: many
CDR3aa: ASDPRSGPDYEQY

v_gene: TRBV7-7
abundance: many
CDR3aa: ASSLSYTDTQY

v_gene: TRBV11-2
abundance: few
CDR3aa: ASSPFGVRRPGRYGYT

v_gene: TRBV27
abundance: many
CDR3aa: ASSFGTPNEQF

v_gene: TRBV29-1
abundance: many
CDR3aa: SVSLEVHRSTEAF

v_gene: TRBV5-6
abundance: NA
CDR3aa: ASSLSSVYNEQF